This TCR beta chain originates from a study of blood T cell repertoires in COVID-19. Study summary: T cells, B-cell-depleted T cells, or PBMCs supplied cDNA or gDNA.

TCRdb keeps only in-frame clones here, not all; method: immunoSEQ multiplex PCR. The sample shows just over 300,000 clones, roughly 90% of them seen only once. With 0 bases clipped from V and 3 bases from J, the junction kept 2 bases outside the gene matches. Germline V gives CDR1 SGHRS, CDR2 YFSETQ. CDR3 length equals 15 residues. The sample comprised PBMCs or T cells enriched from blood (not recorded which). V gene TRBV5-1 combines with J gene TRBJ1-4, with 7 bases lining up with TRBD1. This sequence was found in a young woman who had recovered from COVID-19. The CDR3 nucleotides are TGCGCCAGCAGCTTGGGCGGGACAGCTAATGAAAAACTGTTTTTT. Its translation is CASSLGGTANEKLFF.